This T cell receptor beta chain was identified during a study of shared clonotypes between healthy human individuals. Background on the study: Donors, aged 18 to 49, were a couple of women and a few men.

Study donors comprised healthy, HIV-negative adults devoid of recent acute infection or vaccination. A CD45RA+ naive subset and a CD45RA-negative memory subset were split from CD4+ cells. Data came from immunoSEQ multiplex PCR; TCRdb stores just in-frame clones and leaves some out. Here the sample spans around 2.5 million clones, roughly 93% being singletons. Per germline, CDR1 LNHDA and CDR2 SQIVND (reference sequence). V lost 4 bases, J lost 8 bases, and 7 bases stayed unmatched. The CDR3 runs to 13 residues. The clonotype comes from a man in his late teens or twenties in good health. Some clones in this sample may be carry-over from other donors' samples. This sequence joins TRBV19 and TRBJ1-1; 7 bases line up with TRBD1. The sequenced material came from naive CD4+ T cells from PBMCs. Subset in this sample: CD45RA+ positively selected. The CDR3: CASSSGTALEAFF. In DNA form, the CDR3 reads TGTGCCAGTAGTAGTGGGACAGCCCTCGAAGCTTTCTTT.